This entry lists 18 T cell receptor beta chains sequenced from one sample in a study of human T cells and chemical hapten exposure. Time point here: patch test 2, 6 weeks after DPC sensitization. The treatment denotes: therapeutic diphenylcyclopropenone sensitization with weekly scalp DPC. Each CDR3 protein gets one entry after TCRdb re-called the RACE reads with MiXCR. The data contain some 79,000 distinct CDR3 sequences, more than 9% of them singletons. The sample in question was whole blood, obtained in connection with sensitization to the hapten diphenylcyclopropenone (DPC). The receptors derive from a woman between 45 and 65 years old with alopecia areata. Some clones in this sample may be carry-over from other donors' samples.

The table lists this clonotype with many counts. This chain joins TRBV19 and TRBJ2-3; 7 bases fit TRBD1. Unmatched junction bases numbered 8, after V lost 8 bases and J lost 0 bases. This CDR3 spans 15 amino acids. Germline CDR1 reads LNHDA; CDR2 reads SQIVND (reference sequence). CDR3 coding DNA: TGTGCCAGTCGCGACAGGGCAACTAGCACAGATACGCAGTATTTT. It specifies CASRDRATSTDTQYF. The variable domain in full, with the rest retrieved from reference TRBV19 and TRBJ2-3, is DGGITQSPKYLFRKEGQNVTLSCEQNLNHDAMYWYRQDPGQGLRLIYYSQIVNDFQKGDIAEGYSVSREKKESFPLTVTSAQKNPTAFYLCASRDRATSTDTQYFGPGTRLTVL.

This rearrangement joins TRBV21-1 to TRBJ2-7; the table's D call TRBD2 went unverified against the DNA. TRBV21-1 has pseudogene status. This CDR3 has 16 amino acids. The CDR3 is CASSKDCGLALYEQYF. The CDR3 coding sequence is TGTGCCAGCAGCAAAGACTGCGGACTAGCTCTGTACGAGCAGTACTTC.

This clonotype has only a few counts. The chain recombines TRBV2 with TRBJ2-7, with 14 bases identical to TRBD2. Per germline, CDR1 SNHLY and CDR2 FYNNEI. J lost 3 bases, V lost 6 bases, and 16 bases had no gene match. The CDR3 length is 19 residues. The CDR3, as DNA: TGTGCCAGCAGGGCGGGGACCGGGACTAGCGGGAGCCGGGACTACGAGCAGTACTTC. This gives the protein CASRAGTGTSGSRDYEQYF. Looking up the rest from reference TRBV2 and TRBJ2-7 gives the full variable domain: EPEVTQTPSHQVTQMGQEVILRCVPISNHLYFYWYRQILGQKVEFLVSFYNNEISEKSEIFDDQFSVERPDGSNFTLKIRSTKLEDSAMYFCASRAGTGTSGSRDYEQYFGPGTRLTVT.

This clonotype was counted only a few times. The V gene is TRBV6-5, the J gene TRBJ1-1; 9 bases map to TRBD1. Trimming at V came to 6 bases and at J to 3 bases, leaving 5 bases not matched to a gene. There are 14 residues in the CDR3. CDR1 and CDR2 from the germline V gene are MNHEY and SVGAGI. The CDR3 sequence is CASRGRTGDTEAFF. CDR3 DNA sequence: TGTGCCAGCAGGGGAAGGACAGGGGACACTGAAGCTTTCTTT.

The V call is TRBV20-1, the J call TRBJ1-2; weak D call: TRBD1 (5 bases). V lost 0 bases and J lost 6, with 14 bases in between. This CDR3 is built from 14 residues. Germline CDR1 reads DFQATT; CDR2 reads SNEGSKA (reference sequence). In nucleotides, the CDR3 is TGCAGTGCTAGAGATCAAAACAGGCCAGATGGCTACACCTTC. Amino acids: CSARDQNRPDGYTF.

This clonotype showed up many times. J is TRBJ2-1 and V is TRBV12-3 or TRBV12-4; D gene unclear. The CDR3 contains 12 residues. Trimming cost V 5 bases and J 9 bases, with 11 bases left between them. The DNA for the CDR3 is TGTGCCAGCAGTCCCCAGATGAGTGAGCAGTTCTTC. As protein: CASSPQMSEQFF.

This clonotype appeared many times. The CDR3 here is CASSTGQPAYEQYF. The CDR3 DNA reads TGTGCCTCCAGTACAGGACAGCCCGCCTACGAGCAGTACTTC. The rearrangement joins TRBV10-3 to TRBJ2-7, with D possibly matching TRBD1 (6 bases). The CDR3 totals 14 residues. Trimming pared 11 bases from V and 2 bases from J, leaving 19 bases between. Germline V gene sequence: CDR1 ENHRY, CDR2 SYGVKD.

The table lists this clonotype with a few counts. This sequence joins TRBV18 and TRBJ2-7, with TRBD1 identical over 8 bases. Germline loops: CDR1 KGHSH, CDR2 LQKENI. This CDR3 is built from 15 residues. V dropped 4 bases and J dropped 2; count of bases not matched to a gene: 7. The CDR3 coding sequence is TGTGCCAGCTCACAAACAGGGGGGAATGCCTACGAGCAGTACTTC. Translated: CASSQTGGNAYEQYF.

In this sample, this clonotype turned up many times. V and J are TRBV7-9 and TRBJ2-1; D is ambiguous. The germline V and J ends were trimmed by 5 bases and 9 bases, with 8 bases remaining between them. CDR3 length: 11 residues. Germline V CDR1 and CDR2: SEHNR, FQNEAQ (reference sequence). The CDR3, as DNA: TGTGCCAGCAGCCGACTTAGTGAGCAGTTCTTC. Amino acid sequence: CASSRLSEQFF.

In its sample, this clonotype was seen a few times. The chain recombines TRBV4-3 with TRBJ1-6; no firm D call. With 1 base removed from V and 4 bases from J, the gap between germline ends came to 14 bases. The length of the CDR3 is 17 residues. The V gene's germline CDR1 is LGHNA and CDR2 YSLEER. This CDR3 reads CASSQGATNTYNSPLHF. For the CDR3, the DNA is TGCGCCAGCAGCCAAGGTGCAACGAACACTTATAATTCACCCCTCCACTTT.

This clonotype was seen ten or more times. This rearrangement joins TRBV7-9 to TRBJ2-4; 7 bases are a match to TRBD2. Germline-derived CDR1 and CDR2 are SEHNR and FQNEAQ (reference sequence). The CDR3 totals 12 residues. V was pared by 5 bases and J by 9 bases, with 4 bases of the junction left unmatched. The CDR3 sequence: CASSSGGGIQYF. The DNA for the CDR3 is TGTGCCAGCAGCAGCGGCGGGGGCATTCAGTACTTC.

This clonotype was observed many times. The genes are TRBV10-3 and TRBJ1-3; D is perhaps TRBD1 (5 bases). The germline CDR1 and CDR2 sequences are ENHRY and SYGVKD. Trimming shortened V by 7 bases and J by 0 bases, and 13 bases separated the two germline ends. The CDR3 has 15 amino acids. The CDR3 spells CAINPGRLSGNTIYF. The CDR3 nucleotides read TGTGCCATCAATCCGGGACGGCTCTCTGGAAACACCATATATTTT.

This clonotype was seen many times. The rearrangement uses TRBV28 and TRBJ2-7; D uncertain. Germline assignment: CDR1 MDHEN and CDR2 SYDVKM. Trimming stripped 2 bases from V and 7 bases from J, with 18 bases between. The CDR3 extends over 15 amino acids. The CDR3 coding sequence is TGTGCCAGCAGTTTACTTGGCAGGACCCCTCGGGAGCAGTACTTC. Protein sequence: CASSLLGRTPREQYF.

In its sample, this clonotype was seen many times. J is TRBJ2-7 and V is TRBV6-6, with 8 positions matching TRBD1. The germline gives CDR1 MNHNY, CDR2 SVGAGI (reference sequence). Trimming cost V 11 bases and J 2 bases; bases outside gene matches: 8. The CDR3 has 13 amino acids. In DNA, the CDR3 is TGTGCCGTGACCGGGACAGGCGCCTACGAGCAGTACTTC. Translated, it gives CAVTGTGAYEQYF.

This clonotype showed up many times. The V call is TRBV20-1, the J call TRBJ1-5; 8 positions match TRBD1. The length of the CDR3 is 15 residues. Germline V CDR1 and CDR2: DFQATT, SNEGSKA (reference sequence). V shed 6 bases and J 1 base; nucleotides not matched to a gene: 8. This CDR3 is CSAVRQGASNQPQHF. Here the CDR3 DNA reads TGCAGTGCCGTACGCCAGGGGGCAAGCAATCAGCCCCAGCATTTT.

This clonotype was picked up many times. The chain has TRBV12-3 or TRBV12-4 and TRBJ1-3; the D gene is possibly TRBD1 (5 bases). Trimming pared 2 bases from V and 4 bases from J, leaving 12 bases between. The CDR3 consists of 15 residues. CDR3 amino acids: CASSLLRGLGNTIYF. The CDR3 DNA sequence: TGTGCCAGCAGTTTACTACGGGGACTCGGAAACACCATATATTTT.

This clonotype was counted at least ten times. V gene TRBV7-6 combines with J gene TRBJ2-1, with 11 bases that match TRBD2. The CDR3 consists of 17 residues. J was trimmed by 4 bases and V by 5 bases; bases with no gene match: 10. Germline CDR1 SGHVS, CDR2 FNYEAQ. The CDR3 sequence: CASSPLVGTSGYNEQFF. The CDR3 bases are TGTGCCAGCAGCCCCTTGGTTGGGACTAGCGGATACAATGAGCAGTTCTTC. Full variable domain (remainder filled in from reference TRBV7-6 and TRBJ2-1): GAGVSQSPRYKVTKRGQDVALRCDPISGHVSLYWYRQALGQGPEFLTYFNYEAQQDKSGLPNDRFSAERPEGSISTLTIQRTEQRDSAMYRCASSPLVGTSGYNEQFFGPGTRLTVL.

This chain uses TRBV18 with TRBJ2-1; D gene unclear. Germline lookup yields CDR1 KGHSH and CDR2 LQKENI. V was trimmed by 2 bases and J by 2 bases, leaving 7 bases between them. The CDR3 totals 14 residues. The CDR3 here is CASSPVVTYNEQFF. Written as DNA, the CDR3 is TGTGCCAGCTCACCAGTTGTCACCTACAATGAGCAGTTCTTC.